In its sample, the clone carrying this T cell receptor beta chain was seen a few times. Antigen specificity is unknown. Every sample gave at least 5.5 micrograms of total RNA when it was extracted. The germline V gene has CDR1 SGHTA and CDR2 FQGNSA. Trimming took 1 base from V and 0 from J, leaving 10 bases between them. The CDR3 covers 15 residues. The source of the sample is a study of blood T cells in healthy people across ages. Broader study findings: More naive CD4+ cells and higher diversity marked long-lived donors relative to aged donors. As age increased, TCR beta diversity per million T cells fell in a roughly linear fashion.

A sample-barcoded 5' primer and a J-beta primer mix were used in a second PCR of roughly 7 to 12 cycles. TCRdb itself ran the 5' RACE reads through MiXCR, one entry per CDR3 protein. The table records 800,000 to 950,000 distinct CDR3 sequences, about 37% of them present only once. The sample was blood. The chain employs TRBV7-2 and TRBJ2-7; D may be TRBD1 (6 bases). This clonotype originated in a man aged 18-30 years in good health. The CDR3 loop reads CASSLVQGSSYEQYF. The CDR3 DNA sequence: TGTGCCAGCAGCTTAGTGCAGGGGAGCTCCTACGAGCAGTACTTC.